These 28 T cell receptor beta chains were sequenced from one sample in a study of T cell repertoires in cytomegalovirus infection. TCRdb independently ran MiXCR on the reads; one entry per CDR3 protein. The sample contains 400,000 or so distinct CDR3 sequences, 15% to 20% of which appear only once. The sequenced material came from PBMCs. The receptors derive from a human donor in good health (CMV status not recorded). Some clones in this sample may be carry-over from other donors' samples.

This clonotype occurred a few times. J is TRBJ1-1 and V is TRBV7-2; D ambiguous. CDR3 length: 14 residues. Germline assignment: CDR1 SGHTA and CDR2 FQGNSA. V dropped 1 base and J dropped 1 base, with 7 bases sitting between them. In DNA, the CDR3 is TGTGCCAGCAGCTTAGTGGGTCAGAACACTGAAGCTTTCTTT. Its translation: CASSLVGQNTEAFF.

This clonotype was recorded once. The chain combines TRBV15 with TRBJ1-5, with TRBD1 as a possible D gene (6 bases). V was clipped by 4 bases and J by 1 base, with 11 bases between them. This CDR3 region has 15 residues. Germline CDR1 and CDR2: LNHNV and YYDKDF (reference sequence). The CDR3 loop is CATSKGEVSNQPQHF. The CDR3 DNA follows: TGTGCCACCAGCAAGGGGGAAGTGAGCAATCAGCCCCAGCATTTT.

The chain joins TRBV7-2 to TRBJ2-3; 8 bases are a match to TRBD1. Germline trimming cut 5 bases from V and 4 bases from J; bases unmatched to any gene: 5. The germline gives CDR1 SGHTA, CDR2 FQGNSA. CDR3 length equals 14 residues. The CDR3 reads CASSVDRGSDTQYF. The CDR3 nucleotides read TGTGCCAGCAGCGTCGACAGGGGATCAGATACGCAGTATTTT.

This clonotype was observed at least ten times. The chain has TRBV20-1 and TRBJ2-7, with TRBD1 matching 9 bases. Looked up from germline, CDR1 is DFQATT and CDR2 is SNEGSKA (reference sequence). After removal of 3 bases from V and 0 bases from J, the junction contained 12 bases not matched to a gene. The CDR3 spans 17 residues. For the CDR3, the DNA is TGCAGTGCTAGTTCGCGGGGACAGGGAAGAATCTCCTACGAGCAGTACTTC. This encodes CSASSRGQGRISYEQYF.

Points on this clonotype: This may be a read error: a much more frequent sequence differs by one nucleotide. V and J are TRBV7-2 and TRBJ2-1; 8 nucleotides match TRBD2. CDR1 is SGHTA, CDR2 FQGNSA, per germline. The CDR3 has 16 amino acids. The CDR3 reads CARSFSGASSYNEQFF. In DNA form, the CDR3 reads TGTGCCAGGAGCTTTAGCGGGGCCAGCTCCTACAATGAGCAGTTCTTC. The entire variable domain, with the rest obtained from reference TRBV7-2 and TRBJ2-1, is as follows: GAGVSQSPSNKVTEKGKDVELRCDPISGHTALYWYRQSLGQGLEFLIYFQGNSAPDKSGLPSDRFSAERTGGSVSTLTIQRTQQEDSAVYLCARSFSGASSYNEQFFGPGTRLTVL.

This clonotype was seen a few times. The chain recombines TRBV14 with TRBJ2-4; 8 bases match TRBD1. J gave up 6 bases and V 4 bases, and 2 bases lay outside the gene matches. Per the germline V gene, CDR1 is SGHDN and CDR2 is FVKESK. This CDR3 spans 13 amino acids. Here the CDR3 reads CASSLTGANIQYF. The CDR3 DNA sequence: TGTGCCAGCAGCCTGACAGGGGCAAACATTCAGTACTTC.

Ten or more counts support this clonotype. V gene TRBV7-2 combines with J gene TRBJ1-3; no clear D. Germline values: CDR1 SGHTA, CDR2 FQGNSA. V lost 1 base and J lost 6, with 7 bases in between. The CDR3 loop spans 13 amino acids. The chain's CDR3 is CASSLVDLNTIYF. The CDR3 nucleotides read TGTGCCAGCAGCTTAGTTGACTTAAACACCATATATTTT.

This clonotype was seen repeatedly, ten times or more. The chain carries TRBV7-2 and TRBJ2-3; D not certain. Germline V gene sequence: CDR1 SGHTA, CDR2 FQGNSA. The V and J ends lost 6 bases and 4 bases respectively, with 5 bases between them. The CDR3 is made up of 11 amino acids. The CDR3 loop reads CASRAADTQYF. CDR3 DNA: TGTGCCAGCAGGGCAGCAGATACGCAGTATTTT.

The gene calls are TRBV20-1 and TRBJ2-3, with 7 bases identical to TRBD2. The length of the CDR3 is 14 residues. Trimming at V came to 6 bases and at J to 0 bases, leaving 6 bases not matched to a gene. Germline V lookup: CDR1 DFQATT, CDR2 SNEGSKA (reference sequence). CDR3 protein: CSAISGFSTDTQYF. DNA of the CDR3: TGCAGTGCCATTAGCGGGTTTAGCACAGATACGCAGTATTTT.

The chain employs TRBV5-4 and TRBJ2-1; TRBD2 aligns across 13 bases. CDR3 length equals 16 residues. The ends lost 3 bases at V and 4 bases at J; junction bases unmatched: 4. The germline gives CDR1 SGHNT, CDR2 YYREEE (reference sequence). The CDR3 region has the DNA TGTGCCAGCAGCTCTACTAGCGGGGGGGAGTACAATGAGCAGTTCTTC. Its protein is CASSSTSGGEYNEQFF.

Concerning this clonotype itself: One end of the junction does not line up with germline, which may come from a read error. The chain has TRBV6-2 or TRBV6-3 and TRBJ2-1, with TRBD1 matching 9 bases. The CDR3 covers 12 residues. Looked up from germline, CDR1 is MNHEY and CDR2 is SVGEGT. The CDR3: CASSYSKGQGIF. The CDR3, as DNA: TGTGCCAGCAGTTACTCGAAGGGACAGGGAATCTTC.

The chain is built from TRBV29-1 and TRBJ1-1; D perhaps matches TRBD1 (5 bases). The germline CDR1 and CDR2 sequences are SQVTM and ANQGSEA. The CDR3 sequence is 9 residues long. V was shortened by 7 bases and J by 8 bases, with 8 bases between the two germline ends. The CDR3 DNA is TGCAGCGACAGGAAGGAAGCTTTCTTT. It codes for CSDRKEAFF.

This clonotype came up a few times. V usage is TRBV4-1 and J usage is TRBJ2-1; TRBD2 aligns across 10 bases. The CDR3 loop spans 14 amino acids. Germline V gene lookup returns CDR1 MGHRA and CDR2 YSYEKL. V trimming: 3 bases; J trimming: 12 bases; junction bases outside the gene matches: 8. For the CDR3, the DNA is TGCGCCAGCAGCCAGACTGAGCGGGGGGGCTGGCAGTTCTTC. Amino acids: CASSQTERGGWQFF.

At least ten counts were recorded for this clonotype. The genes are TRBV7-2 and TRBJ2-5, with D perhaps assigned TRBD1 or TRBD2 (5 bases each). The CDR3 contains 18 residues. V lost 6 bases and J lost 4, with 27 bases in between. Germline CDR1 reads SGHTA; CDR2 reads FQGNSA. CDR3 in amino acids: CASRPLGTQPPAGETQYF. In nucleotides, the CDR3 is TGTGCCAGCAGACCGCTCGGGACCCAGCCACCGGCGGGAGAGACCCAGTACTTC. Full variable domain (missing parts from reference TRBV7-2 and TRBJ2-5): GAGVSQSPSNKVTEKGKDVELRCDPISGHTALYWYRQSLGQGLEFLIYFQGNSAPDKSGLPSDRFSAERTGGSVSTLTIQRTQQEDSAVYLCASRPLGTQPPAGETQYFGPGTRLLVL.

The rearrangement links TRBV29-1 to TRBJ2-7; D possibly corresponds to TRBD2 (5 bases). Germline assignment: CDR1 SQVTM and CDR2 ANQGSEA. CDR3 length: 13 amino acids. The V gene lost 5 bases and the J gene lost 1 base, with 12 bases spanning the gap. The CDR3: CSVNGEQSYEQYF. The CDR3 coding sequence is TGCAGCGTTAACGGGGAACAATCCTACGAGCAGTACTTC.

V is TRBV18 and J is TRBJ2-7, with 8 nucleotides matching TRBD1. Trimming at V came to 1 base and at J to 3 bases, leaving 8 bases not matched to a gene. The CDR3 has 16 residues. Germline CDR1 KGHSH, CDR2 LQKENI. CDR3 region: CASSPRGTGGGYEQYF. The CDR3 bases are TGTGCCAGCTCACCACGCGGGACAGGAGGTGGCTACGAGCAGTACTTC.

On this clonotype itself: This may arise from a read error, as a much more abundant clone is one base away. The J gene is TRBJ2-3, the V gene TRBV7-4; D may be TRBD1 or TRBD2 (6 bases each). CDR1 SGHVT and CDR2 SQSDAQ come from the germline V gene. The CDR3 loop spans 13 amino acids. V was cut by 2 bases and J by 7 bases, with 10 bases left in between. CDR3 bases: TGTGCCAGCAGCTTAAGTGGGGGGCATACGCAGTATTTT. This sequence encodes CASSLSGGHTQYF.

The chain couples TRBV12-3 or TRBV12-4 to TRBJ1-4, with 11 bases aligning to TRBD1. V was clipped by 6 bases and J by 6 bases; unmatched bases: 3. The CDR3 has 14 amino acids. The DNA for the CDR3 is TGTGCCAGCAGCCGGACAGGGGGCCATGAAAAACTGTTTTTT. Protein product: CASSRTGGHEKLFF.

This clonotype came up many times. The genes are TRBV7-9 and TRBJ2-7; 8 bases line up with TRBD2. Germline CDR1 SEHNR, CDR2 FQNEAQ (reference sequence). V was clipped by 3 bases and J by 2 bases; unmatched bases: 6. The CDR3 is made up of 15 amino acids. CDR3 amino acids: CASSFGGGTPYEQYF. As DNA, the CDR3 is TGTGCCAGCAGCTTCGGCGGGGGGACCCCCTACGAGCAGTACTTC.

The rearrangement joins TRBV14 to TRBJ1-1; D gene unclear. CDR3 length equals 14 residues. The germline CDR1 and CDR2 sequences are SGHDN and FVKESK. Trimming removed 4 bases at V and 4 bases at J, with 13 bases between. In nucleotides, the CDR3 is TGTGCCAGCAGCCGCCAAATTGATGCCACTGAAGCTTTCTTT. This sequence encodes CASSRQIDATEAFF.

V is TRBV5-1 and J is TRBJ2-2, with a possible D match to TRBD2 (5 bases). The length of the CDR3 is 14 residues. V lost 3 bases to trimming and J lost 8 bases, with 14 bases between them. Per the germline V gene, CDR1 is SGHRS and CDR2 is YFSETQ. DNA for the CDR3: TGCGCCAGCAGCTCGGATACGGGGTTGGGGGAGCTGTTTTTT. Residues: CASSSDTGLGELFF. Full variable domain (rest looked up from reference TRBV5-1 and TRBJ2-2): KAGVTQTPRYLIKTRGQQVTLSCSPISGHRSVSWYQQTPGQGLQFLFEYFSETQRNKGNFPGRFSGRQFSNSRSEMNVSTLELGDSALYLCASSSDTGLGELFFGEGSRLTVL.

This chain connects TRBV7-6 to TRBJ2-2; 10 positions agree with TRBD1. Per the germline V gene, CDR1 is SGHVS and CDR2 is FNYEAQ. With V trimmed by 4 bases and J by 4 bases, 0 bases remained unmatched. The CDR3 is 14 residues long. The CDR3 region is CASSWTGGTGELFF. In DNA, the CDR3 is TGTGCCAGCAGCTGGACAGGGGGCACCGGGGAGCTGTTTTTT.

This clonotype was recorded a few times. The genes are TRBV2 and TRBJ1-4, with 8 nucleotides matching TRBD1. In germline, CDR1 is SNHLY, CDR2 FYNNEI. This CDR3 has 16 amino acids. V lost 7 bases and J lost 7; bases outside the gene matches: 14. The CDR3 reads CASTGRGQFSSEKLFF. The CDR3 DNA reads as TGTGCCAGCACGGGCAGGGGGCAGTTTTCAAGTGAAAAACTGTTTTTT. Full variable domain (outside the CDR3, taken from reference TRBV2 and TRBJ1-4): EPEVTQTPSHQVTQMGQEVILRCVPISNHLYFYWYRQILGQKVEFLVSFYNNEISEKSEIFDDQFSVERPDGSNFTLKIRSTKLEDSAMYFCASTGRGQFSSEKLFFGSGTQLSVL.

This clonotype has only a few counts. The V call is TRBV20-1, the J call TRBJ2-3; the match to TRBD2 covers 10 bases. The CDR3 loop spans 16 amino acids. V lost 0 bases to trimming and J lost 2 bases; unmatched junction nucleotides: 5. Germline CDR1 and CDR2: DFQATT and SNEGSKA (reference sequence). Written as DNA, the CDR3 is TGCAGTGCTAGAGACGCACTAGCGGGGTTCACAGATACGCAGTATTTT. It specifies CSARDALAGFTDTQYF.

This clonotype appeared a few times. The gene calls are TRBV7-9 and TRBJ2-7; maybe TRBD2 (6 bases). Trimming cost V 4 bases and J 0 bases, with 10 bases left between them. This CDR3 is built from 14 residues. The germline CDR1 and CDR2 sequences are SEHNR and FQNEAQ (reference sequence). Written as DNA, the CDR3 is TGTGCCAGCAGCTCTAGCGTCACCTCCTACGAGCAGTACTTC. Encoded protein: CASSSSVTSYEQYF.

This rearrangement joins TRBV12-3 or TRBV12-4 to TRBJ2-1, with 7 bases lining up with TRBD2. The CDR3 contains 14 residues. With 4 bases clipped from V and 6 bases from J, the junction kept 6 bases outside the gene matches. The CDR3 region is CASSSAGVPNEQFF. Here the CDR3 DNA reads TGTGCCAGCAGTTCTGCGGGAGTGCCCAATGAGCAGTTCTTC.

The V call is TRBV18, the J call TRBJ2-7; the match to TRBD1 covers 12 bases. Unmatched junction bases numbered 13, after V lost 3 bases and J lost 1 base. CDR1 and CDR2 (germline): KGHSH, LQKENI. This CDR3 is 19 amino acids long. The CDR3 DNA reads TGTGCCAGCTCACCCGGTCCCGGGACAGGGGGCGCTTCTTCCTACGAGCAGTACTTC. Translated, it gives CASSPGPGTGGASSYEQYF.

A word on this clonotype: A clone one base away is much larger, so this may be a read error. The chain couples TRBV7-2 to TRBJ1-6; TRBD1 is a possible D gene (6 bases). The CDR3 length is 16 residues. CDR1 is SGHTA and CDR2 is FQGNSA in the germline V gene. Written as DNA, the CDR3 is TGTGCCAGCAGCGCCCCTACGGGGGCAGATAATTCAACCCTCCACTTT. Translating it yields CASSAPTGADNSTLHF.